This T cell receptor (beta chain) was found in a study of cytomegalovirus exposure and HLA in healthy donors. Study observations and caveats: The authors later found HLA-associated TCR beta chains more clonally expanded than equally common others. A later analysis found most CMV-associated TCR beta chains apparently HLA-restricted. An apparent linkage of common viral pathogens to several of the most significant clusters emerged in a later analysis.

V shed 2 bases and J shed 2 bases, with 14 bases lying between them. Germline lookup yields CDR1 MGHDK and CDR2 SYGVNS. The CDR3 length is 16 residues. Concerning this clone itself: Its antigen remains unidentified.

The PCR employed 60 Vbeta primers together with 13 Jbeta primers. The repertoire was sequenced with immunoSEQ multiplex PCR; TCRdb's copy has only in-frame clones and lacks some. The repertoire holds about 150,000 clones, with 82% as singletons. The receptor comes from a woman aged 45 to 65 in good health and CMV-seropositive. This chain joins TRBV25-1 and TRBJ2-3; D is perhaps TRBD1 (5 bases). Sequencing was carried out using PBMCs. The CDR3 DNA follows: TGTGCCAGCAGTGAAGGCCGGACAACCTACACAGATACGCAGTATTTT. It codes for CASSEGRTTYTDTQYF.